This TCR beta chain was retrieved from a study of Ad26.COV2.S vaccination and SARS-CoV-2 variants. Study-wide background: Intramuscular Ad26.COV2.S at 5x10^10 or 1x10^11 viral particles. Overall study findings and caveats: Spike-specific TCR breadth was greater in vaccine than placebo recipients.

Germline V CDR1 and CDR2: ENHRY, SYGVKD. CDR3 length: 14 residues. V lost 5 bases, J lost 5 bases, and 5 bases stayed unmatched. Regarding this clone: No antigen is known for it.

Specified treatment: about 20 received Ad26.COV2.S at low or high dose, single or two shots; roughly 5 received placebo; per-sample allocation not given. Collection of the samples took place on day 63 after the first injection of vaccine or placebo. Repertoires were generated with immunoSEQ multiplex PCR, while TCRdb's copy carries only in-frame clones and drops some. Among about 480,000 clones listed, roughly nine tenths were seen once. This chain connects TRBV10-3 to TRBJ1-1, with 10 bases fitting TRBD1. Material: peripheral blood, obtained in a trial of Ad26.COV2.S vaccine versus placebo. This clonotype was obtained from a person aged 18 to 59 who received the Ad26.COV2.S COVID-19 vaccine or a placebo. CDR3 DNA sequence: TGTGCCATCAGTCTGGACAGGGGGAGGACTGAAGCTTTCTTT. Its translation is CAISLDRGRTEAFF.